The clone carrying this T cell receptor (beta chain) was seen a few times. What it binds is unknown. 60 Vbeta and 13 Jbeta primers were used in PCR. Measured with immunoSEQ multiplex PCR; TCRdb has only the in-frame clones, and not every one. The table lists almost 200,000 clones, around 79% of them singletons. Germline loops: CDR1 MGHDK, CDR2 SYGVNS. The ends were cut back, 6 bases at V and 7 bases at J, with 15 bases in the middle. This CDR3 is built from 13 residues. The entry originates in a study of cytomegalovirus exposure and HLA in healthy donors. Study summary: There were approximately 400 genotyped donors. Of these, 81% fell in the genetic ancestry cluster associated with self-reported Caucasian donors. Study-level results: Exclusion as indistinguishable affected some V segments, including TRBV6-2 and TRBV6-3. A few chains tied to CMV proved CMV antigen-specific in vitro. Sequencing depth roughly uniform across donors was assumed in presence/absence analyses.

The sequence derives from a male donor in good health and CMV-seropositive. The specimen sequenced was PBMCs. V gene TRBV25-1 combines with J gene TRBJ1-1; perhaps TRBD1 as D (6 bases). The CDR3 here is CASRRGQYVEAFF. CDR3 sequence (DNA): TGTGCCAGCAGGAGAGGACAGTACGTTGAAGCTTTCTTT.